The source of this TCR beta chain is a study of blood T cell repertoires in COVID-19. As handled by the study authors: Nucleated cell counts were estimated from reference gene primer amplification. Sequenced by immunoSEQ multiplex PCR; TCRdb stores in-frame clones only, minus some. The V and J calls and clone size were taken over from that table, and D and trimming were inferred from the DNA. The sample consists of 150,000 to 200,000 clones, almost 80% of them appearing once. This CDR3 spans 18 amino acids. The germline gives CDR1 SGHDT, CDR2 YYEEEE. V dropped 5 bases and J dropped 1 base, with 21 bases sitting between them. Participants came from fewer than 25 US areas, aged about 18 to 89 years. Clinical history as reported by participants underpinned cohort assignment. Donors of Cohort 3 who recovered were those that had two negative PCRs, clearance, or symptom resolution.

The sequence was collected from a woman aged 50 to 60 who had recovered from COVID-19. The specimen sequenced was PBMCs or T cells enriched from blood (not recorded which). The rearrangement joins TRBV5-6 to TRBJ2-2; D perhaps matches TRBD1 (5 bases). CDR3 coding DNA: TGTGCCAGCAGGAACGGGCCTGGGGCAGGTGTGAACACCGGGGAGCTGTTTTTT. This codes for CASRNGPGAGVNTGELFF. The whole variable domain, remainder taken from reference TRBV5-6 and TRBJ2-2, is DAGVTQSPTHLIKTRGQQVTLRCSPKSGHDTVSWYQQALGQGPQFIFQYYEEEERQRGNFPDRFSGHQFPNYSSELNVNALLLGDSALYLCASRNGPGAGVNTGELFFGEGSRLTVL.